These 26 T cell receptor beta chains were sequenced from one sample in a study of shared clonotypes between healthy human individuals. The protocol was immunoSEQ multiplex PCR, while the TCRdb copy is restricted to in-frame clones and leaves out a portion. Among 600,000 to 750,000 clones listed, approximately 79% were seen once. Sequenced sample: memory CD4+ T cells sorted from blood. Specified subset: CD45RA-negative fraction. These receptors were taken from a woman in her twenties or thirties in good health.

This clone was recorded once. The V and J genes are TRBV13 and TRBJ2-7; TRBD1 matches at 9 bases. Germline V CDR1 and CDR2: PRHDT, FYEKMQ (reference sequence). The junction had 6 bases not matched to a gene; V was cut back by 5 bases and J by 4 bases. The CDR3 sequence is 14 residues long. The CDR3 loop reads CASSPRDRAYEQYF. In DNA form, the CDR3 reads TGTGCCAGCAGCCCTCGGGACAGGGCTTACGAGCAGTACTTC.

This chain links TRBV29-1 with TRBJ2-3; perhaps TRBD1 as D (5 bases). Germline lookup yields CDR1 SQVTM and CDR2 ANQGSEA. The CDR3 covers 12 residues. Trimming shortened V by 3 bases and J by 1 base, and 5 bases separated the two germline ends. The CDR3 here is CSVETGTDTQYF. CDR3 nucleotide sequence: TGCAGCGTTGAGACAGGCACAGATACGCAGTATTTT.

The chain joins TRBV30 to TRBJ2-3; 7 bases agree with TRBD2. Per the germline V gene, CDR1 is GTSNPN and CDR2 is SVGIG (reference sequence). The CDR3 covers 13 residues. V trimming: 8 bases; J trimming: 5 bases; junction bases outside the gene matches: 10. In DNA form, the CDR3 reads TGTGCCAACCAAGCGGGAACTTTAGATACGCAGTATTTT. As protein: CANQAGTLDTQYF.

Points on this clone: Other DNA sequences of this sample code for an identical CDR3. The genes are TRBV28 and TRBJ1-2, with TRBD1 identical over 9 bases. Losses at the gene ends were 6 bases for V and 5 bases for J; bases not matched to a gene: 4. The germline gives CDR1 MDHEN, CDR2 SYDVKM. The CDR3 spans 13 residues. The CDR3: CASSEQGAYGYTF. The CDR3, as DNA: TGTGCCAGCAGCGAACAGGGGGCGTATGGCTACACCTTC.

The chain combines TRBV7-3 with TRBJ2-6, with a possible D match to TRBD1 (6 bases). The CDR3 runs to 15 residues. The ends were cut back, 1 base at V and 5 bases at J, with 9 bases in the middle. The V gene's germline CDR1 is SGHTA and CDR2 FQGTGA. The CDR3 region has the DNA TGTGCCAGCAGCTTAAGCCAGGGGAGGGCCAACGTCCTGACTTTC. Protein product: CASSLSQGRANVLTF.

This clone was seen a few times. This rearrangement joins TRBV7-3 to TRBJ2-1; TRBD2 matches 8 bases. The germline gives CDR1 SGHTA, CDR2 FQGTGA. The CDR3 is 16 residues long. V trimming: 0 bases; J trimming: 1 base; junction bases outside the gene matches: 2. In DNA form, the CDR3 reads TGTGCCAGCAGCTTAACTAGCGGGACTTCCTACAATGAGCAGTTCTTC. Translation: CASSLTSGTSYNEQFF. The full variable domain, in which reference TRBV7-3 and TRBJ2-1 provide the parts outside the CDR3, is GAGVSQTPSNKVTEKGKYVELRCDPISGHTALYWYRQSLGQGPEFLIYFQGTGAADDSGLPNDRFFAVRPEGSVSTLKIQRTERGDSAVYLCASSLTSGTSYNEQFFGPGTRLTVL.

This clone was detected only a few times. The chain employs TRBV11-2 and TRBJ1-1, with 10 positions matching TRBD1. Germline CDR1 and CDR2: SGHAT and FQNNGV. The CDR3 sequence is 15 residues long. After removal of 6 bases from V and 1 base from J, the junction contained 5 bases not matched to a gene. The CDR3 is CASRGTGVANTEAFF. The CDR3 DNA sequence: TGTGCCAGCAGGGGGACAGGGGTGGCGAACACTGAAGCTTTCTTT.

The CDR3 DNA reads TGCGCCAGCGGCACGGGACAGGGGCCTTCACCCCTCCACTTT. It is translated as CASGTGQGPSPLHF. The J gene is TRBJ1-6, the V gene TRBV5-1; TRBD1 aligns across 10 bases. V lost 7 bases, J lost 9 bases, and 7 bases stayed unmatched. Per the germline V gene, CDR1 is SGHRS and CDR2 is YFSETQ. This CDR3 has 14 residues.

To note about this clone: This sample includes further DNA sequences coding for the same CDR3. The chain recombines TRBV5-1 with TRBJ2-1; possible D gene TRBD2, 5 bases. CDR1 SGHRS and CDR2 YFSETQ come from the germline V gene. Between the trimmed V and J ends, which lost 4 bases and 0 bases, there was a span of 11 bases. This CDR3 is 15 amino acids long. The CDR3 is CASSLDSSSYNEQFF. CDR3 sequence (DNA): TGCGCCAGCAGCCTGGACTCCAGCTCCTACAATGAGCAGTTCTTC.

This chain's CDR3 is CASSQTSGRAYEQYF. The CDR3 DNA is TGTGCCAGCAGCCAGACTAGCGGGAGGGCCTACGAGCAGTACTTC. The chain combines TRBV7-2 with TRBJ2-7; 14 bases line up with TRBD2. This CDR3 region has 15 residues. With 5 bases clipped from V and 2 bases from J, the junction kept 2 bases outside the gene matches. Germline values: CDR1 SGHTA, CDR2 FQGNSA.

There are many counts of this clone. The V gene is TRBV5-1, the J gene TRBJ1-4; 9 bases are shared with TRBD1. The CDR3 is 15 residues long. Trimming took 0 bases from V and 7 from J; bases not matched to a gene: 4. The germline V gene has CDR1 SGHRS and CDR2 YFSETQ. The chain's CDR3 is CASSLGGQGGEKLFF. The CDR3 bases are TGCGCCAGCAGCTTGGGGGGACAGGGAGGTGAAAAACTGTTTTTT.

The rearrangement joins TRBV11-1 to TRBJ1-1; a weak D match, TRBD1 (5 bases). Germline V lookup: CDR1 SGHAT, CDR2 FQDESV (reference sequence). The V end lost 3 bases, the J end lost 6 bases, and 20 bases lay between the germline ends. The CDR3 is 16 residues long. The CDR3 loop reads CASSFVLGEGISEAFF. The DNA of the CDR3 is TGTGCCAGCAGCTTCGTCCTGGGGGAGGGCATCTCTGAAGCTTTCTTT. The full variable domain, with the rest looked up from reference TRBV11-1 and TRBJ1-1, is EAEVAQSPRYKITEKSQAVAFWCDPISGHATLYWYRQILGQGPELLVQFQDESVVDDSQLPKDRFSAERLKGVDSTLKIQPAELGDSAMYLCASSFVLGEGISEAFFGQGTRLTVV.

This chain links TRBV7-3 with TRBJ1-1; 8 bases agree with TRBD1. The length of the CDR3 is 17 residues. Germline V CDR1 and CDR2: SGHTA, FQGTGA. The V and J ends lost 5 bases and 3 bases, in that order; junction bases with no gene match: 14. The CDR3 nucleotides are TGTGCCAGCAGCCTTAGAGGGGGACAGGCCGGGTACACTGAAGCTTTCTTT. This sequence encodes CASSLRGGQAGYTEAFF.

This clone was found a few times. Other DNA sequences in this sample translate to the same CDR3. The chain has TRBV19 and TRBJ2-2; D is ambiguous. Germline CDR1 LNHDA, CDR2 SQIVND (reference sequence). The CDR3 contains 11 residues. Deletions cut 3 bases from V and 8 bases from J, with 4 bases between. Here the CDR3 DNA reads TGTGCCAGTAGTATGTCAGGGGAGCTGTTTTTT. Encoded protein: CASSMSGELFF. Full variable domain (remainder filled in from reference TRBV19 and TRBJ2-2): DGGITQSPKYLFRKEGQNVTLSCEQNLNHDAMYWYRQDPGQGLRLIYYSQIVNDFQKGDIAEGYSVSREKKESFPLTVTSAQKNPTAFYLCASSMSGELFFGEGSRLTVL.

The V call is TRBV28, the J call TRBJ1-5, with a tentative D call TRBD1 (5 bases). Trimming shortened V by 5 bases and J by 7 bases, and 9 bases separated the two germline ends. Germline CDR1 and CDR2: MDHEN and SYDVKM. The CDR3 consists of 12 residues. The CDR3 is CASSPQGQPQHF. The DNA for the CDR3 is TGTGCCAGCAGTCCCCAGGGACAGCCCCAGCATTTT. Using reference TRBV28 and TRBJ1-5 for the parts outside the CDR3, the full variable domain is DVKVTQSSRYLVKRTGEKVFLECVQDMDHENMFWYRQDPGLGLRLIYFSYDVKMKEKGDIPEGYSVSREKKERFSLILESASTNQTSMYLCASSPQGQPQHFGDGTRLSIL.

J is TRBJ2-7 and V is TRBV11-2; a weak D match, TRBD2 (6 bases). The V and J ends lost 4 bases and 7 bases respectively, with 23 bases between them. Germline CDR1 is SGHAT and CDR2 is FQNNGV. The CDR3 sequence is 16 residues long. The CDR3 sequence is CASSWAYTSPTREQYF. In DNA form, the CDR3 reads TGTGCCAGCAGCTGGGCGTACACTAGCCCGACAAGGGAGCAGTACTTC. The whole variable domain, filled in from reference TRBV11-2 and TRBJ2-7, reads EAGVAQSPRYKIIEKRQSVAFWCNPISGHATLYWYQQILGQGPKLLIQFQNNGVVDDSQLPKDRFSAERLKGVDSTLKIQPAKLEDSAVYLCASSWAYTSPTREQYFGPGTRLTVT.

The chain combines TRBV11-3 with TRBJ2-1, with 14 bases identical to TRBD2. V shed 5 bases, J shed 9 bases, and the junction held 9 bases outside the gene matches. The CDR3 is made up of 16 amino acids. Germline CDR1 and CDR2: SGHNT and YENEEA. The CDR3 DNA is TGTGCCAGCAGCGAGCGGACTAGCGGGAGGTCCAGTGAGCAGTTCTTC. Protein product: CASSERTSGRSSEQFF. The variable domain in full, with the rest retrieved from reference TRBV11-3 and TRBJ2-1, is EAGVVQSPRYKIIEKKQPVAFWCNPISGHNTLYWYLQNLGQGPELLIRYENEEAVDDSQLPKDRFSAERLKGVDSTLKIQPAELGDSAVYLCASSERTSGRSSEQFFGPGTRLTVL.

The chain is built from TRBV6-5 and TRBJ2-2; no clear D. The CDR3 covers 15 residues. Between the trimmed V and J ends, which lost 0 bases and 6 bases, there was a span of 11 bases. CDR1 is MNHEY and CDR2 is SVGAGI in the germline V gene. Here the CDR3 DNA reads TGTGCCAGCAGTTACTCTTTCTCTCGGGCCGGGGAGCTGTTTTTT. This gives the protein CASSYSFSRAGELFF.

This chain uses TRBV4-1 with TRBJ2-1; 8 nucleotides match TRBD2. Per the germline V gene, CDR1 is MGHRA and CDR2 is YSYEKL. The CDR3 consists of 14 residues. Losses at the gene ends were 1 base for V and 10 bases for J; bases not matched to a gene: 6. CDR3 region: CASSQAGGPGEQFF. The CDR3, as DNA: TGCGCCAGCAGCCAAGCGGGAGGGCCGGGGGAGCAGTTCTTC.

This clone was counted a few times. This sequence joins TRBV2 and TRBJ1-5; no firm D call. Between the trimmed V and J ends, which lost 3 bases and 3 bases, there was a span of 12 bases. This CDR3 comprises 15 residues. CDR1 is SNHLY, CDR2 FYNNEI, per germline. For the CDR3, the DNA is TGTGCCAGCAGTGATGAGGCAGCCGTCAATCAGCCCCAGCATTTT. This translates into CASSDEAAVNQPQHF.

The chain is built from TRBV15 and TRBJ1-5; maybe TRBD1 (5 bases). There are 13 residues in the CDR3. With 3 bases removed from V and 9 bases from J, the gap between germline ends came to 12 bases. Per the germline V gene, CDR1 is LNHNV and CDR2 is YYDKDF (reference sequence). This CDR3 reads CATSSTGGMPQHF. CDR3 bases: TGTGCCACCAGCAGCACCGGGGGTATGCCCCAGCATTTT.

The V and J genes are TRBV5-5 and TRBJ2-5, with TRBD1 identical over 7 bases. CDR1 is SGHKS, CDR2 YYEKEE, per germline (reference sequence). The CDR3 spans 14 residues. The ends lost 0 bases at V and 4 bases at J; junction bases unmatched: 3. Here the CDR3 reads CASSLGQGGETQYF. Written as DNA, the CDR3 is TGTGCCAGCAGCTTGGGACAGGGTGGAGAGACCCAGTACTTC.

The V call is TRBV19, the J call TRBJ2-3; 9 positions agree with TRBD1. The CDR3 spans 17 residues. The junction had 12 bases not matched to a gene; V was cut back by 6 bases and J by 2 bases. Germline CDR1 is LNHDA and CDR2 is SQIVND (reference sequence). In DNA form, the CDR3 reads TGTGCCAGTAGAAAGGCCGGACAGGGGCCTAACACAGATACGCAGTATTTT. Encoded protein: CASRKAGQGPNTDTQYF.

This chain links TRBV12-5 with TRBJ2-5; 13 nucleotides line up with TRBD2. Germline V gene sequence: CDR1 LGHNT, CDR2 FRNRAP. Germline trimming cut 1 base from V and 2 bases from J; bases unmatched to any gene: 7. This CDR3 has 18 residues. CDR3 amino acids: CASGLAGLAGVGQETQYF. For the CDR3, the DNA is TGTGCTAGTGGTTTGGCCGGACTAGCGGGAGTTGGGCAAGAGACCCAGTACTTC. Full variable domain (remainder filled in from reference TRBV12-5 and TRBJ2-5): DARVTQTPRHKVTEMGQEVTMRCQPILGHNTVFWYRQTMMQGLELLAYFRNRAPLDDSGMPKDRFSAEMPDATLATLKIQPSEPRDSAVYFCASGLAGLAGVGQETQYFGPGTRLLVL.

This clone came up a few times. V is TRBV6-1 and J is TRBJ1-3; the match to TRBD1 covers 8 bases. Trimming removed 3 bases from V and 8 bases from J; junction bases left unmatched: 9. This CDR3 spans 15 amino acids. Germline V lookup: CDR1 MNHNS, CDR2 SASEGT. CDR3 loop: CASSDPDRVRDTIYF. Here the CDR3 DNA reads TGTGCCAGCAGTGACCCGGACAGGGTTAGGGACACCATATATTTT.

The chain links TRBV19 to TRBJ2-7; 8 bases are shared with TRBD1. This CDR3 spans 14 amino acids. The V and J ends lost 5 bases and 2 bases, in that order; junction bases with no gene match: 5. Germline CDR1 LNHDA, CDR2 SQIVND (reference sequence). The CDR3 coding sequence is TGTGCCAGTAGTGTCCAGGGGGCGACCTACGAGCAGTACTTC. Translated, it gives CASSVQGATYEQYF.